The 17 T cell receptor beta chains listed next were all sequenced from one sample in a study of T cells in localized non-small cell lung cancer. The method was immunoSEQ multiplex PCR; TCRdb's version includes in-frame clones alone and lacks a portion of them. Among approximately 16,000 clones, around 85% were seen once, and the ten largest hold around 25%. The source material was peripheral blood, sampled before any cancer treatment. These receptors were taken from a female donor of 60 years or more with stage I squamous cell lung carcinoma.

The chain recombines TRBV10-1 with TRBJ1-1; D gene uncertain. Looked up from germline, CDR1 is WNHNN and CDR2 is SYGVQD (reference sequence). The V and J ends lost 0 bases and 4 bases respectively, with 6 bases between them. This CDR3 comprises 13 residues. The CDR3 spells CASSESIVTEAFF. CDR3 sequence (DNA): TGCGCCAGCAGTGAGTCGATAGTCACTGAAGCTTTCTTT.

The chain employs TRBV18 and TRBJ2-1, with 12 bases that match TRBD2. Germline assignment: CDR1 KGHSH and CDR2 LQKENI. CDR3 length: 16 residues. The ends lost 4 bases at V and 1 base at J; junction bases unmatched: 2. This CDR3 is CASSLTSGRSYNEQFF. The CDR3 DNA reads TGTGCCAGCTCACTGACTAGCGGGAGATCCTACAATGAGCAGTTCTTC.

The chain has TRBV4-2 and TRBJ2-3; D unresolved. Trimming removed 3 bases from V and 0 bases from J, with 7 bases in between. CDR1 LGHNA and CDR2 YNFKEQ come from the germline V gene. The CDR3 is 14 residues long. The DNA of the CDR3 is TGTGCCAGCAGCCAGATGGAGAGCACAGATACGCAGTATTTT. Protein: CASSQMESTDTQYF.

This chain connects TRBV2 to TRBJ2-1; D possibly corresponds to TRBD2 (6 bases). CDR3 length: 15 residues. Trimming cost V 2 bases and J 5 bases, with 13 bases left between them. The germline gives CDR1 SNHLY, CDR2 FYNNEI. The CDR3, as DNA: TGTGCCAGCAGTGAAATGTCAGGCGGGGACAATGAGCAGTTCTTC. Translated: CASSEMSGGDNEQFF. Full variable domain (remainder filled in from reference TRBV2 and TRBJ2-1): EPEVTQTPSHQVTQMGQEVILRCVPISNHLYFYWYRQILGQKVEFLVSFYNNEISEKSEIFDDQFSVERPDGSNFTLKIRSTKLEDSAMYFCASSEMSGGDNEQFFGPGTRLTVL.

CDR3 coding DNA: TGTGCCAGCAGCTTTGGCAGTCTGAACACTGAAGCTTTCTTT. This encodes CASSFGSLNTEAFF. The chain links TRBV7-2 to TRBJ1-1; D is undetermined. Germline V gives CDR1 SGHTA, CDR2 FQGNSA. The CDR3 spans 14 residues. Trimming stripped 3 bases from V and 0 bases from J, with 8 bases between.

This clone came up once. The rearrangement links TRBV11-2 to TRBJ2-5; D gene uncertain. V shed 2 bases and J shed 5 bases, with 3 bases lying between them. Per the germline V gene, CDR1 is SGHAT and CDR2 is FQNNGV. The CDR3 length is 11 residues. In DNA, the CDR3 is TGTGCCAGCAGCTTATCCGAGACCCAGTACTTC. As protein: CASSLSETQYF.

Only one count was recorded for this clone. The chain joins TRBV11-2 to TRBJ2-1; D uncertain. V was pared by 0 bases and J by 3 bases, with 6 bases between. Germline V gene data show CDR1 as SGHAT and CDR2 as FQNNGV. The CDR3 is 14 amino acids. The CDR3 bases are TGTGCCAGCAGCTTAGAGAACCTCTACAATGAGCAGTTCTTC. Translated, it gives CASSLENLYNEQFF.

The V call is TRBV11-2, the J call TRBJ2-7; D ambiguous. Germline-derived CDR1 and CDR2 are SGHAT and FQNNGV. With 1 base removed from V and 4 bases from J, the gap between germline ends came to 5 bases. The CDR3 totals 12 residues. The CDR3 DNA sequence: TGTGCCAGCAGCTTAGCGGGTTACGAGCAGTACTTC. Its protein product is CASSLAGYEQYF.

The genes are TRBV4-1 and TRBJ2-5; the match to TRBD1 covers 7 bases. Germline trimming cut 0 bases from V and 5 bases from J; bases unmatched to any gene: 6. The length of the CDR3 is 15 residues. Looked up from germline, CDR1 is MGHRA and CDR2 is YSYEKL. The CDR3 sequence is CASSQDGDRGETQYF. In DNA form, the CDR3 reads TGCGCCAGCAGCCAAGATGGGGACAGAGGGGAGACCCAGTACTTC.

This sequence joins TRBV25-1 and TRBJ1-2; D perhaps matches TRBD1 (5 bases). The CDR3 consists of 13 residues. Trimming took 6 bases from V and 6 from J, leaving 14 bases between them. The germline V gene encodes CDR1 MGHDK and CDR2 SYGVNS. The CDR3 here is CASSARQGNGYTF. The CDR3 DNA follows: TGTGCCAGCAGCGCTCGGCAGGGAAATGGCTACACCTTC.

V usage is TRBV4-1 and J usage is TRBJ2-3, with 12 bases lining up with TRBD2. This CDR3 spans 17 amino acids. Germline V gene lookup returns CDR1 MGHRA and CDR2 YSYEKL. The junction had 9 bases not matched to a gene; V was cut back by 3 bases and J by 5 bases. CDR3 loop: CASSQAFLAGGRDTQYF. The CDR3 DNA sequence: TGCGCCAGCAGCCAGGCCTTTCTAGCGGGGGGGCGAGATACGCAGTATTTT.

This chain connects TRBV6-1 to TRBJ2-1; 10 positions agree with TRBD2. CDR1 is MNHNS and CDR2 is SASEGT in the germline V gene. V lost 7 bases to trimming and J lost 7 bases; unmatched junction nucleotides: 4. The CDR3 runs 13 residues. CDR3 amino acids: CASKREGLNEQFF. CDR3 DNA: TGTGCCAGCAAGCGGGAGGGCCTGAATGAGCAGTTCTTC.

The chain employs TRBV11-2 and TRBJ1-4; no firm D call. The CDR3 spans 15 residues. V lost 4 bases to trimming and J lost 7 bases, with 16 bases between them. Germline CDR1 is SGHAT and CDR2 is FQNNGV. The CDR3 region is CASSSAGFEGEKLFF. CDR3 nucleotides: TGTGCCAGCAGCTCGGCGGGATTCGAGGGTGAAAAACTGTTTTTT.

V usage is TRBV28 and J usage is TRBJ2-3; no firm D call. CDR1 is MDHEN, CDR2 SYDVKM, per germline. V was cut by 6 bases and J by 1 base, with 11 bases left in between. The CDR3 has 14 amino acids. The CDR3 sequence is CASSLISRTDTQYF. The CDR3 DNA follows: TGTGCCAGCAGCTTAATTTCCCGCACAGATACGCAGTATTTT.

The CDR3 coding sequence is TGTGCCAGCAGTCAAGGGACTAGCGGGGGCACAGATACGCAGTATTTT. It is translated as CASSQGTSGGTDTQYF. The chain couples TRBV7-3 to TRBJ2-3, with TRBD2 matching 13 bases. V shed 6 bases, J shed 1 base, and the junction held 4 bases outside the gene matches. From germline, CDR1 is SGHTA and CDR2 FQGTGA. CDR3 length: 16 residues.

The chain has TRBV7-9 and TRBJ1-4; TRBD1 might be the D (6 bases). Between the trimmed V and J ends, which lost 5 bases and 7 bases, there was a span of 14 bases. CDR1 and CDR2 from the germline V gene are SEHNR and FQNEAQ (reference sequence). This CDR3 is 14 amino acids long. CDR3 loop: CASSNRAYREKLFF. In DNA form, the CDR3 reads TGTGCCAGCAGCAACAGGGCCTATCGTGAAAAACTGTTTTTT.

V gene TRBV5-6 combines with J gene TRBJ1-1, with D possibly TRBD1 on 5 matching bases. The V gene lost 3 bases and the J gene lost 0 bases, with 9 bases spanning the gap. CDR3 length: 14 amino acids. Germline CDR1 SGHDT, CDR2 YYEEEE. The CDR3 nucleotides read TGTGCCAGCAGCTGGGGACGTATGAACACTGAAGCTTTCTTT. Protein: CASSWGRMNTEAFF.